This T cell receptor (beta chain) was found in a study of response to subunit inactivated influenza vaccine (dated by TCRdb to about 2018). About the investigation overall: Deep quantitative T cell receptor repertoire profiling was used in the study to track responses to a trivalent subunit inactivated influenza vaccine.

General findings and caveats noted by the study authors: According to the authors, only a limited number of new T cells may be recruited by each seasonal influenza vaccination.

A word on this clonotype: What this receptor recognizes is not known. No clone much larger than this one lies a single base away; base qualities are absent.

There are 14 amino acids in the CDR3, from cysteine to phenylalanine inclusive. CDR3 DNA only is kept here, 42 bases in frame from base 1. Based on the germline V gene, the CDR1 and CDR2 sequences are SGDLS and YYNGEE. V ends up 4 bases short and J 14 bases short, with an unmatched junction base count of 10. Library preparation used RT-PCR. Instrument on record: Illumina HiSeq 2500. Using fastp at Q25 and MiXCR, TCRdb reprocessed the public reads and kept productive beta chains. Here each entry gathers all rows of one CDR3 protein and keeps the most common genes and DNA. The sample table contains 500,000 to 600,000 distinct CDR3 sequences; only one count was recorded for 16% of them. In total, the top ten clones hold approximately 3% of the sample.

The chain joins TRBV9 to TRBJ2-1; 12 bases in the junction line up with TRBD2. The specimen comprised CD4+ T cells sorted from PBMCs, sampled about 24 months after vaccination. This TCR was sampled from a man aged 50-75 years who received an inactivated influenza vaccine. Donor details come from another sample of the same person, matched by shared clones. The CDR3 loop reads CASSPPGLAGIEFF. The DNA sequence follows: TGTGCCAGCAGCCCTCCCGGACTAGCGGGGATTGAGTTCTTC.